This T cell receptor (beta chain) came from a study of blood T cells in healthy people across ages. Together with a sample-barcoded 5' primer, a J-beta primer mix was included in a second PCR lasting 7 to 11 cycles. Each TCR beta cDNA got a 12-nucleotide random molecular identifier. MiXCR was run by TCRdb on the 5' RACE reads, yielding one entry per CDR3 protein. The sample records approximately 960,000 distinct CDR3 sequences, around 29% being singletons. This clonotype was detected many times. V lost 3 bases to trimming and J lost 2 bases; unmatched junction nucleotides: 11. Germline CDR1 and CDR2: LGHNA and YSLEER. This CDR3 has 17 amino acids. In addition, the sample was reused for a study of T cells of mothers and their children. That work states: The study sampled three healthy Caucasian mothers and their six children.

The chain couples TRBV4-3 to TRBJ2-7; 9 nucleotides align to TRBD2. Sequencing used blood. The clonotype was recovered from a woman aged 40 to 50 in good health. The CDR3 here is CASSQSPGLAKTYEQYF. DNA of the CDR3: TGCGCCAGCAGCCAGTCCCCTGGACTAGCGAAAACCTACGAGCAGTACTTC.